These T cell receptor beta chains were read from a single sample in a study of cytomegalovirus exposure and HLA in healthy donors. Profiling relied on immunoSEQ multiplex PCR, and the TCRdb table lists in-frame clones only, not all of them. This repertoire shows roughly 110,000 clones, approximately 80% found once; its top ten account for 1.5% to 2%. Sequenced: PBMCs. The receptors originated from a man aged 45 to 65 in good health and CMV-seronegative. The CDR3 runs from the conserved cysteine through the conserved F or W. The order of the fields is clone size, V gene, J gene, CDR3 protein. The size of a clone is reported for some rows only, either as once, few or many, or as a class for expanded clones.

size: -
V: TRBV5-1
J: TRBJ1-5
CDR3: CASSDGASSSQPQHF

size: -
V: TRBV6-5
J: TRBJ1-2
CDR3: CASSYGTKYNYGYTF

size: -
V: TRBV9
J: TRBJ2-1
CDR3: CASRASGLNEQFF

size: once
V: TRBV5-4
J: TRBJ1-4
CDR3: CASTLKQGGSEKLFF

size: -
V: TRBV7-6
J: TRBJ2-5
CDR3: CASSLGEEETQYF

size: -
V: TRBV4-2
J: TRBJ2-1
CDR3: CASSPVGLAGRGVF

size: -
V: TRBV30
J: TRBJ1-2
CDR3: CAWSSEQGGSGYTF

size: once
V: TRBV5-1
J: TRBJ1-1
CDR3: CASSLTQGGDTEAFF

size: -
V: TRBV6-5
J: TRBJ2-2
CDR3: CASRGQGLTGELFF

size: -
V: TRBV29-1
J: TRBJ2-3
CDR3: CSVELTSFVTDTQYF

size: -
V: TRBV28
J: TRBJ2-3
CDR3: CASGPGGGRDTQYF

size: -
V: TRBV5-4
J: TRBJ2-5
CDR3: CASSLTGLAAQKETQYF

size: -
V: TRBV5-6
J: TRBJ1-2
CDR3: CASSLWSGSGYTF

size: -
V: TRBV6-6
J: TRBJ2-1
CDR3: CASKLAGGGEQFF

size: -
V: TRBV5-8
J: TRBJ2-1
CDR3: CASSLILGQGGEQFF

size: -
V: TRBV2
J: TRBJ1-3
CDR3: CASSEIHNTIYF

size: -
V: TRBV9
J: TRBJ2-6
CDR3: CASSVEPGHSSGANVLTF

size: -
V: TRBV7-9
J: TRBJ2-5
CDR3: CASSFRTGRQETQYF

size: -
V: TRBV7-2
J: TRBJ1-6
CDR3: CASRAQGGSDSPLHF

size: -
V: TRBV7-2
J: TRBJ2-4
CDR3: CASSFSGGRGGNIQYF

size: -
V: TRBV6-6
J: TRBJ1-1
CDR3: CASSPDLGRAKAFF

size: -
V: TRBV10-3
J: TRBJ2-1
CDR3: CAISEGRETEQFF

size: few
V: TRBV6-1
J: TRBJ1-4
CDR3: CASNSGGVRNEKLFF

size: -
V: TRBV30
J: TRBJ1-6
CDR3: CAWSGQDSEPLHF

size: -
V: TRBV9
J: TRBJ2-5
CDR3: CASSPEQGKQETQYF

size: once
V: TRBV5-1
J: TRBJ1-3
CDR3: CASSAAGFSGNTIYF

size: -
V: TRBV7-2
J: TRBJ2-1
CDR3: CASSVGQSGYEQFF

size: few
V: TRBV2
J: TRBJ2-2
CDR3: CASRSFGGQAGELFF

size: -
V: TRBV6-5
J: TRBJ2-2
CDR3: CASSYLQGRSTGELFF

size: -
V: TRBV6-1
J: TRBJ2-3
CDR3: CASSSGQGFTDTQYF

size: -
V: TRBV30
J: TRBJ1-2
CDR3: CAWTKYPGQGSYYGYTF

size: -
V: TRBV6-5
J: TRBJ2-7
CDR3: CASSYSPVSYEQYF

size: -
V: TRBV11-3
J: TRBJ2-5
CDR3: CASSSVNSAQYF

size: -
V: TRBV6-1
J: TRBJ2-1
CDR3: CASTYDAGYNEQFF

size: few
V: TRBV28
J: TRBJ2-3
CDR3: CASSFYGISTDTQYF

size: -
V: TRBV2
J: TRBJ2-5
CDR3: CASSLAGGQETQYF

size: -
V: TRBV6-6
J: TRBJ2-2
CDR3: CASSSLYGELFF

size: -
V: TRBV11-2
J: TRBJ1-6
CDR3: CASSLGGDRGYSPLHF

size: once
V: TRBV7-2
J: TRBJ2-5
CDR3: CASSFQRGAQETQYF

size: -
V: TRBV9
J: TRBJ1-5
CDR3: CASSPGRLPQPQHF

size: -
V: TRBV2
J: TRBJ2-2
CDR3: CASSGQGADTGELFF

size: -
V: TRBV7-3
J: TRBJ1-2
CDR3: CASSRTPGQTGGYTF

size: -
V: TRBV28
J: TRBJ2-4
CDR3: CASSLRPGTGSIQYF

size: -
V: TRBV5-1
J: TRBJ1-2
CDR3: CASGGSSYGYTF

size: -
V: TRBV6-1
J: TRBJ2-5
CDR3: CASSEGPAVETQYF

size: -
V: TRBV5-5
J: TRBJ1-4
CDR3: CASSPQGYEKLFF

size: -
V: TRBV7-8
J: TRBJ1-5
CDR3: CASSQEHPHQPQHF

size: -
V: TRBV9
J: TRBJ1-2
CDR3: CASSVGGASNYGYTF

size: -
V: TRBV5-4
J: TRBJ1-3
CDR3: CASQDRSGNTIYF

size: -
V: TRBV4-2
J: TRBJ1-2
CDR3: CASSQISDKPYGYTF

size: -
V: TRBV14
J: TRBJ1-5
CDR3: CASSQELHQPQHF

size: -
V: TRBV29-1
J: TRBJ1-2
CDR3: CSVEGPQTGVYGYTF

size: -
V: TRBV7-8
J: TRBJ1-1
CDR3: CASSGTGTGGVMWEAFF

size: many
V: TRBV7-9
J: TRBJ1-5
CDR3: CAAGVDNQPQHF

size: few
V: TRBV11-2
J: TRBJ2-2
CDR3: CASSFLRKRGPGELFF